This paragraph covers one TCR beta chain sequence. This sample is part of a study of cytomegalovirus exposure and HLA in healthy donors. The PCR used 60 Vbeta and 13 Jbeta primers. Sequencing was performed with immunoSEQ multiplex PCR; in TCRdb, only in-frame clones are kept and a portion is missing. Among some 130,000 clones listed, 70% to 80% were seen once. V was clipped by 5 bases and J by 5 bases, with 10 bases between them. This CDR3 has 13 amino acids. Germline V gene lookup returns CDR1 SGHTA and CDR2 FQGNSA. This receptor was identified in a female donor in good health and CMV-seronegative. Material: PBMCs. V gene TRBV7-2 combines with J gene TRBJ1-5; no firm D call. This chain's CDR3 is CASSPDGDQPQHF. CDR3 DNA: TGTGCCAGCAGCCCGGACGGGGATCAGCCCCAGCATTTT.